The 18 T cell receptor beta chains presented below share a single source sample, sequenced in a study of regulatory T cells in long-lasting Graves disease (dated by TCRdb to the early 2020s). The method was multiplex PCR. These reads were obtained on an Illumina HiSeq 4000. TCR beta libraries were built with iRepertoire HTBI primers and Arm-PCR amplification of CDR3 regions. TCRdb reran the public reads through fastp at Q25 and MiXCR, keeping productive beta chains. All rows with the same CDR3 protein become a single entry with the most common DNA and genes. A total of more than 350,000 distinct CDR3 sequences appear in this sample, around 23% of them only once. Approximately 15% of the sample lies in the top ten. The time point label on this specimen signifies: persistent/refractory GD, antithyroid drugs over 5 years with positive TRAb. RNA was extracted from PBMCs in TRIzol for both TCR sequencing and RNA sequencing.

The specimen comprised peripheral blood mononuclear cells (PBMCs), sampled when the disease was refractory, from a patient treated with antithyroid drugs. The receptors were gathered from a female donor with Graves disease.

As concerns this clonotype: Germline and junction disagree at one end, which may indicate a read error. Written as DNA, the CDR3 is TGCGCCAGCAGCCAAATCGGGGGGCCCCTCACCTACGAGCAGTACTTC. Translating it yields CASSQIGGPLTYEQYF. The chain carries TRBV2 and TRBJ2-7; perhaps TRBD2 as D (7 bases). Germline lookup yields CDR1 SNHLY and CDR2 FYNNEI. The CDR3 has 16 amino acids.

V and J are TRBV7-9 and TRBJ2-5; 8 bases fit TRBD1. The DNA matches TRBJ2-1 better at its end, which makes the J call doubtful. Germline V gene sequence: CDR1 SEHNR, CDR2 FQNEAQ (reference sequence). The CDR3 length is 15 residues. CDR3 residues: CASSDTQGEHNEQFF. For the CDR3, the DNA is TGTGCCAGCAGCGACACACAGGGGGAGCACAATGAGCAGTTCTTC.

This clonotype turned up a few times. The chain couples TRBV9 to TRBJ2-7; D uncertain. The ends were cut back, 0 bases at V and 5 bases at J, with 12 bases in the middle. The CDR3 contains 14 residues. Germline V lookup: CDR1 SGDLS, CDR2 YYNGEE. In DNA, the CDR3 is TGTGCCAGCAGCGTAGGGATGTGGAGCGACGAGCAGTACTTC. This gives the protein CASSVGMWSDEQYF.

The chain employs TRBV5-1 and TRBJ2-3; unclear D gene. In germline, CDR1 is SGHRS, CDR2 YFSETQ. The CDR3 covers 13 residues. Trimming removed 7 bases from V and 5 bases from J, with 14 bases in between. Written as DNA, the CDR3 is TGCGCCAGCGAGTACTTCCCGGGAGATACGCAGTATTTT. It translates to CASEYFPGDTQYF.

The sample holds many counts of this clonotype. The J gene is TRBJ1-5, the V gene TRBV3-1; D may be TRBD1 (5 bases). Germline assignment: CDR1 LGHDT and CDR2 YNNKEL (reference sequence). Trimming left V 2 bases short and J 2 bases short, with 10 bases between. The CDR3 is 15 amino acids. The CDR3 sequence: CASSQSQGGNQPQHF. As DNA, the CDR3 is TGTGCCAGCAGCCAAAGCCAGGGCGGCAATCAGCCCCAGCATTTT.

CDR3 DNA sequence: TGCAGCGTTGAAGATTTTGAAACAGGGGGCCGGGAGACCCAGTACTTC. Encoded protein: CSVEDFETGGRETQYF. V gene TRBV29-1 combines with J gene TRBJ2-5, with 9 nucleotides matching TRBD1. V gave up 0 bases and J gave up 5 bases; unmatched junction bases: 10. Germline CDR1 and CDR2: SQVTM and ANQGSEA. There are 16 residues in the CDR3.

The table lists this clonotype with many counts. Given the absence of the conserved phenylalanine or tryptophan at the CDR3 end, a read error is likely. No DNA is shown, since the ends of the CDR3 on it are uncertain; the CDR3 is the one TCRdb lists. V and J are TRBV28 and TRBJ2-7; the D call TRBD1 from the table was never checked on the DNA. Germline V gene lookup returns CDR1 MDHEN and CDR2 SYDVKM. Including both end residues, the CDR3 is 10 amino acids long. CDR3 amino acids: CASKGDRVTL.

This clonotype was counted at least ten times. This chain links TRBV28 with TRBJ1-1, with D maybe TRBD1 (5 bases). The CDR3 runs to 14 residues. The germline V gene encodes CDR1 MDHEN and CDR2 SYDVKM. V lost 5 bases, J lost 6 bases, and 16 bases lay in between. CDR3 sequence: CASSGGGLSPEAFF. CDR3 nucleotide sequence: TGTGCCAGCAGTGGGGGGGGTCTGAGTCCTGAAGCTTTCTTT.

The gene calls are TRBV30 and TRBJ1-3; no clear D gene. The CDR3 extends over 13 amino acids. Germline V gene sequence: CDR1 GTSNPN, CDR2 SVGIG (reference sequence). Trimming removed 2 bases from V and 3 bases from J, with 8 bases in between. DNA of the CDR3: TGTGCCTGGAGTTATGTTAGTGGAAACACCATATATTTT. Its protein product is CAWSYVSGNTIYF.

This clonotype appeared many times. The CDR3 DNA sequence: TGTGCCAGCAGCCTGAACACCGCCGGGGGCGACGAGCAGTACTTC. Encoded protein: CASSLNTAGGDEQYF. The rearrangement uses TRBV7-8 and TRBJ2-7; TRBD1 or TRBD2 may be the D gene (6 bases each). The CDR3 covers 15 residues. Germline-derived CDR1 and CDR2 are SGHVS and FQNEAQ. Trimming stripped 5 bases from V and 5 bases from J, with 19 bases between.

This rearrangement joins TRBV20-1 to TRBJ2-2; D possibly corresponds to TRBD2 (7 bases). This CDR3 is 16 amino acids long. Trimming took off 1 base at V and 2 bases at J, with 14 bases between the two ends. CDR1 is DFQATT, CDR2 SNEGSKA, per germline (reference sequence). The CDR3 is CSARGRRGRNTGELFF. CDR3 DNA sequence: TGCAGTGCTAGAGGGAGGCGGGGGCGTAACACCGGGGAGCTGTTTTTT.

A remark on this clonotype: With a much larger clone just one base away, this may be a read error. CDR3 sequence (DNA): TGCAGCGTTGAGGGGGGGGGCCCCTACGAGCAGTACTTC. It specifies CSVEGGGPYEQYF. The chain carries TRBV29-1 and TRBJ2-7; TRBD2 is a possible D gene (7 bases). The V end lost 3 bases, the J end lost 2 bases, and 11 bases lay between the germline ends. The germline gives CDR1 SQVTM, CDR2 ANQGSEA. The CDR3 is made up of 13 amino acids.

Only a few counts were recorded for this clonotype. The gene calls are TRBV5-1 and TRBJ2-7; possible D gene TRBD2, 6 bases. Looked up from germline, CDR1 is SGHRS and CDR2 is YFSETQ. The CDR3 totals 15 residues. V gave up 1 base and J gave up 2 bases, with 13 bases separating them. The CDR3 DNA reads TGCGCCAGCAGCTTGCGGCGGGAACGGACCTACGAGCAGTACTTC. It encodes CASSLRRERTYEQYF.

The table lists this clonotype with many counts. J is TRBJ2-7 and V is TRBV28, with D perhaps TRBD2 (6 bases). The CDR3 sequence is 15 residues long. Trimming cost V 7 bases and J 6 bases, with 22 bases left between them. Germline V CDR1 and CDR2: MDHEN, SYDVKM. The CDR3 sequence: CASTTTGLTLGEQYF. The CDR3 DNA sequence: TGTGCCAGCACTACCACTGGACTAACGCTCGGCGAGCAGTACTTC.

The rearrangement uses TRBV4-1 and TRBJ2-2; D unclear. CDR1 is MGHRA and CDR2 is YSYEKL in the germline V gene. Trimming shortened V by 2 bases and J by 0 bases, and 4 bases separated the two germline ends. This CDR3 spans 14 amino acids. CDR3 nucleotide sequence: TGCGCCAGCAGCCAAATCTCGAACACCGGGGAGCTGTTTTTT. Translated: CASSQISNTGELFF.

A note on this clonotype: Since no conserved phenylalanine or tryptophan closes the CDR3, a read error is the likely cause. The rearrangement links TRBV3-1 to TRBJ2-7; D uncertain. The V end lost 2 bases, the J end lost 2 bases, and 10 bases lay between the germline ends. CDR1 is LGHDT and CDR2 is YNNKEL in the germline V gene (reference sequence). The length of the CDR3 is 14 residues. For the CDR3, the DNA is TGTGCCAGCAGCCAATCCTTATCAGCCTACGAGCAGTACTCC. This sequence encodes CASSQSLSAYEQYS.

The rearrangement joins TRBV6-2 or TRBV6-3 to TRBJ2-1; D is ambiguous. V dropped 6 bases and J dropped 4 bases, with 16 bases sitting between them. CDR3 length: 15 residues. Per the germline V gene, CDR1 is MNHEY and CDR2 is SVGEGT. As DNA, the CDR3 is TGTGCCAGCAGCCCGACCTCCAAAACGTACAATGAGCAGTTCTTC. Protein: CASSPTSKTYNEQFF.

V usage is TRBV14 and J usage is TRBJ2-3; 8 positions match TRBD2. Germline trimming cut 0 bases from V and 6 bases from J; bases unmatched to any gene: 8. In germline, CDR1 is SGHDN, CDR2 FVKESK. The CDR3 covers 16 residues. The DNA for the CDR3 is TGTGCCAGCAGCCAAGACGGGAGGGCCCTACCGGATACGCAGTATTTT. This encodes CASSQDGRALPDTQYF.